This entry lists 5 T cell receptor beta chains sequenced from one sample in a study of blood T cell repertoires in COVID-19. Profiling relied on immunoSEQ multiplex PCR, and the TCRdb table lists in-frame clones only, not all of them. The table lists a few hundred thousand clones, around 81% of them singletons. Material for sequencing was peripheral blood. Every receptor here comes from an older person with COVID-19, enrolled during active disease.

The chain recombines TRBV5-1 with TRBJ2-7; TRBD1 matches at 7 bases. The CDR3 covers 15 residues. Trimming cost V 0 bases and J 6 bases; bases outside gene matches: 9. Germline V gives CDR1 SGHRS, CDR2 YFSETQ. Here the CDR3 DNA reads TGCGCCAGCAGCTTGGAGGCAGGGGGAAGAGGCGAGCAGTACTTC. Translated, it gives CASSLEAGGRGEQYF.

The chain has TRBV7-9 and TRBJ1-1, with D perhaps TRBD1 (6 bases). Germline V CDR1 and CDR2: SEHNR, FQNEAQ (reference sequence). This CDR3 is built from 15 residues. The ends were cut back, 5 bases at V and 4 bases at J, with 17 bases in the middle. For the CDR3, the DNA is TGTGCCAGCAGCCAAATCGGGGGGCGAGGCACTGAAGCTTTCTTT. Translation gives CASSQIGGRGTEAFF.

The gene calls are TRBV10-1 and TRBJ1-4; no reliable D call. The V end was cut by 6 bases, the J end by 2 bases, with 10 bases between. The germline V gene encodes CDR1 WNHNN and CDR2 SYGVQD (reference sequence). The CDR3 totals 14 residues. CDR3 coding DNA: TGCGCCAGCAGGAAGGCTAGGACTAATGAAAAACTGTTTTTT. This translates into CASRKARTNEKLFF.

The CDR3 here is CASSVVSGSEQYF. The CDR3 bases are TGTGCCAGCAGCGTAGTATCGGGGTCCGAGCAGTACTTC. V gene TRBV9 combines with J gene TRBJ2-7; D is perhaps TRBD2 (5 bases). V was pared by 0 bases and J by 6 bases, with 10 bases between. Germline V gene lookup returns CDR1 SGDLS and CDR2 YYNGEE. The CDR3 extends over 13 amino acids.

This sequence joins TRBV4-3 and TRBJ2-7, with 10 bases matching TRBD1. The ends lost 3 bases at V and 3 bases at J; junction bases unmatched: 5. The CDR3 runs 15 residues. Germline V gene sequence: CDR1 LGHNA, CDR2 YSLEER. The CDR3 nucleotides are TGCGCCAGCAGCCACGACAGGGGGCGGATCTACGAGCAGTACTTC. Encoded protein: CASSHDRGRIYEQYF.